This T cell receptor (beta chain) was sequenced for a study of blood T cell repertoires in COVID-19. The overall study: Specimens from acute and convalescent COVID-19 originated in the United States, Italy and Spain.

Original data processing: Researchers report that nucleated cell counts were estimated from reference gene primer amplification. This table comes from immunoSEQ multiplex PCR, and its TCRdb copy is limited to in-frame clones, with some not included. D and trimming come from the DNA, and the V and J calls and clone size come from that table. The sample shows roughly 300,000 clones, 85% to 90% of them seen only once. CDR3 length: 15 amino acids. Trimming at V came to 0 bases and at J to 8 bases, leaving 6 bases not matched to a gene. Germline V gene lookup returns CDR1 SGDLS and CDR2 YYNGEE. Membership in each cohort depended on participant-reported clinical history.

This TCR was recovered from a man aged 25-40 years who had recovered from COVID-19. This chain links TRBV9 with TRBJ2-1, with 9 bases lining up with TRBD1. Source material: PBMCs or T cells enriched from blood (not recorded which). The CDR3: CASSVEGQGGDEQFF. The CDR3 DNA is TGTGCCAGCAGCGTAGAGGGACAGGGAGGAGATGAGCAGTTCTTC.